This T cell receptor beta chain stems from a study of identical twins. This clonotype was seen a few times. Its cognate antigen is unknown. Template switching (which added a universal primer site) was used, and cDNA carried unique molecular identifiers. A single record per CDR3 protein comes from TCRdb applying MiXCR to the 5' RACE reads. Of some 440,000 distinct CDR3 sequences listed, about 24% are singletons. Notes on the study in general: Beta out-of-frame sequences showed weaker excess sharing between twins.

Germline trimming cut 5 bases from V and 1 base from J; bases unmatched to any gene: 12. The CDR3 is 17 residues long. Germline-derived CDR1 and CDR2 are LNHNV and YYDKDF (reference sequence). These data were also filed under a second study, of T cells expressing NK-cell markers. From that study: All TCR beta repertoires analysed originated from sorted CD3+CD56+NKG2C+, CD3+CD56+NKG2C- and CD3+CD56-NKG2C+ T cells. One observes that, in several donors, these clonotypes were also the leading ones within the CD3+CD56-NKG2C+ fraction.

The chain has TRBV15 and TRBJ2-3; the match to TRBD2 covers 7 bases. The sequence was collected from a woman aged 18 to 35 in good health. Sequences were obtained from CD4+ T cells sorted from blood. CDR3 nucleotides: TGTGCCACCAGCCCCCGGCGGAGCCTAGCGGGCACAGATACGCAGTATTTT. It translates to CATSPRRSLAGTDTQYF.